This T cell receptor beta chain was identified during a study of cytomegalovirus exposure and HLA in healthy donors. Study results and limitations: Excluded were some V segments that proved indistinguishable, including TRBV6-2 and TRBV6-3. Roughly uniform sequencing depth across donors was assumed, possibly incorrectly.

Regarding this clone: Its antigen is not identified. The junction differs from germline at one of its ends, possibly a read error.

CDR3 length equals 14 residues. Germline V gives CDR1 MDHEN, CDR2 SYDVKM. The PCR ran on 60 Vbeta and 13 Jbeta primers. Here immunoSEQ multiplex PCR was the method, and the copy in TCRdb shows in-frame clones only, minus some. The sample yields some 70,000 clones, less than 70% seen once. The chain links TRBV28 to TRBJ1-2; 7 bases fit TRBD1. Sequencing used PBMCs. The clonotype comes from a woman aged 25 to 39 in good health and CMV-seronegative. The CDR3 DNA is TGTGCCAGCAGGACAGGGAACGCTAACTATGGCTGCACCTTC. This translates into CASRTGNANYGCTF.